This entry lists 14 T cell receptor beta chains sequenced from one sample in a study of post-analysis software for immune sequencing data. Study outcomes and limitations: When patients were compared with controls, about five TRBV segments were more frequent, TRBV5-6, TRBV5-1 and TRBV20-1 among them.

TCR beta cDNA libraries included unique molecular identifiers. Each CDR3 protein is one row after TCRdb ran MiXCR on the PCR reads. The sample consists of fewer than 850,000 distinct CDR3 sequences, about 32% of them appearing once. The antigens for these receptors are not known. The specimen sequenced was blood. All receptors derive from a girl between 10 and 17 years old with multiple sclerosis.

V and J are TRBV9 and TRBJ1-4; D is unresolved. Trimming removed 0 bases from V and 0 bases from J, with 6 bases in between. There are 15 residues in the CDR3. CDR1 and CDR2 from the germline V gene are SGDLS and YYNGEE. The DNA for the CDR3 is TGTGCCAGCAGCGTAGGAGGTGCAACTAATGAAAAACTGTTTTTT. Its translation: CASSVGGATNEKLFF.

This clonotype showed up just a few times. V gene TRBV12-3 or TRBV12-4 combines with J gene TRBJ2-3; TRBD2 matches 8 bases. This CDR3 has 15 residues. J lost 3 bases, V lost 2 bases, and 4 bases had no gene match. The CDR3 loop is CASSLLGGRTDTQYF. DNA for the CDR3: TGTGCCAGCAGTTTACTTGGCGGGAGGACAGATACGCAGTATTTT.

In this sample, this clonotype turned up a few times. J is TRBJ1-2 and V is TRBV20-1, with 7 bases that match TRBD1. The CDR3 is made up of 14 amino acids. Germline CDR1 is DFQATT and CDR2 is SNEGSKA (reference sequence). V trimming: 0 bases; J trimming: 5 bases; junction bases outside the gene matches: 6. CDR3 DNA sequence: TGCAGTGCTAGAGATGACAGGGCTGGATATGGCTACACCTTC. This translates into CSARDDRAGYGYTF.

This clonotype was picked up a small number of times. V and J are TRBV3-1 and TRBJ2-3; 8 bases fit TRBD1. Looked up from germline, CDR1 is LGHDT and CDR2 is YNNKEL (reference sequence). This CDR3 comprises 16 residues. With V trimmed by 1 base and J by 2 bases, 5 bases remained unmatched. The CDR3 DNA reads as TGTGCCAGCAGCCAAGGATCGGGACAGGTCACAGATACGCAGTATTTT. Its translation is CASSQGSGQVTDTQYF.

J is TRBJ2-3 and V is TRBV3-1; tentatively, D is TRBD2 (6 bases). CDR1 and CDR2 (germline): LGHDT, YNNKEL (reference sequence). V lost 4 bases to trimming and J lost 4 bases, with 18 bases between them. This CDR3 region has 16 residues. In DNA form, the CDR3 reads TGTGCCAGCAGCCCCGGGACTGGGACGGATCCAGATACGCAGTATTTT. The encoded protein is CASSPGTGTDPDTQYF.

The chain combines TRBV15 with TRBJ1-1, with D tentatively TRBD1 (5 bases). The CDR3 is 10 residues long. V was cut by 11 bases and J by 3 bases, with 7 bases left in between. Germline loops: CDR1 LNHNV, CDR2 YYDKDF (reference sequence). CDR3 region: CAAGDTEAFF. The DNA for the CDR3 is TGTGCCGCGGGGGACACTGAAGCTTTCTTT.

The rearrangement uses TRBV7-9 and TRBJ1-4; no clear D. The CDR3 is 15 amino acids. Germline CDR1 is SEHNR and CDR2 is FQNEAQ (reference sequence). V was trimmed by 1 base and J by 4 bases, leaving 10 bases between them. The CDR3 loop reads CASSLGAANNEKLFF. Written as DNA, the CDR3 is TGTGCCAGCAGCTTAGGGGCGGCTAATAATGAAAAACTGTTTTTT.

In this sample, this clonotype turned up a few times. The chain uses TRBV29-1 and TRBJ1-2; TRBD1 is a possible D gene (6 bases). V lost 7 bases, J lost 4 bases, and 10 bases lay in between. Germline lookup yields CDR1 SQVTM and CDR2 ANQGSEA. This CDR3 is 11 amino acids long. CDR3 bases: TGCAGCGATGCAGGGGCCTATGGCTACACCTTC. It yields the protein CSDAGAYGYTF.

The V gene is TRBV7-9, the J gene TRBJ1-2; weak D call: TRBD1 (6 bases). The ends were cut back, 4 bases at V and 3 bases at J, with 15 bases in the middle. The CDR3 is 15 amino acids. The V gene's germline CDR1 is SEHNR and CDR2 FQNEAQ (reference sequence). The CDR3 loop reads CASSSFDAGDYGYTF. The CDR3 region has the DNA TGTGCCAGCAGCTCCTTCGACGCAGGGGACTATGGCTACACCTTC.

The CDR3 DNA reads as TGTGCCAGCAGTGAATGGTCCGGGCGGACTGAAGCTTTCTTT. Protein sequence: CASSEWSGRTEAFF. The V call is TRBV2, the J call TRBJ1-1; no firm D call. The CDR3 extends over 14 amino acids. Germline V CDR1 and CDR2: SNHLY, FYNNEI. The V and J ends lost 2 bases and 5 bases respectively, with 12 bases between them. Full variable domain (missing parts from reference TRBV2 and TRBJ1-1): EPEVTQTPSHQVTQMGQEVILRCVPISNHLYFYWYRQILGQKVEFLVSFYNNEISEKSEIFDDQFSVERPDGSNFTLKIRSTKLEDSAMYFCASSEWSGRTEAFFGQGTRLTVV.

V gene TRBV9 combines with J gene TRBJ2-1, with TRBD2 matching 8 bases. Losses at the gene ends were 0 bases for V and 8 bases for J; bases not matched to a gene: 7. This CDR3 is built from 15 residues. Germline assignment: CDR1 SGDLS and CDR2 YYNGEE. CDR3 DNA: TGTGCCAGCAGCGTAGGGAGCGGGAGACCCGATGAGCAGTTCTTC. It is translated as CASSVGSGRPDEQFF.

This clonotype appeared many times. The CDR3 sequence: CASSQPLGGLDIQYF. The DNA of the CDR3 is TGTGCCAGCAGCCAGCCTCTGGGGGGCCTAGACATTCAGTACTTC. The V gene is TRBV7-9, the J gene TRBJ2-4, with D possibly called TRBD1 or TRBD2 (6 bases each). The germline V gene encodes CDR1 SEHNR and CDR2 FQNEAQ (reference sequence). This CDR3 contains 15 residues. Between the trimmed V and J ends, which lost 5 bases and 8 bases, there was a span of 19 bases.

V usage is TRBV7-9 and J usage is TRBJ2-7; possibly TRBD1 or TRBD2 for D (5 bases each). The CDR3 has 14 residues. CDR1 and CDR2 from the germline V gene are SEHNR and FQNEAQ (reference sequence). Trimming cost V 2 bases and J 7 bases, with 15 bases left between them. CDR3 loop: CASSLTLGAPEQYF. CDR3 DNA: TGTGCCAGCAGCTTAACCCTCGGGGCGCCGGAGCAGTACTTC.

This chain uses TRBV7-2 with TRBJ2-7; 10 bases line up with TRBD2. Trimming cost V 4 bases and J 4 bases; bases outside gene matches: 4. The CDR3 is 14 residues long. Germline CDR1 is SGHTA and CDR2 is FQGNSA. The CDR3 reads CASSSTSGYYEQYF. The CDR3 bases are TGTGCCAGCAGCTCGACTAGCGGGTATTACGAGCAGTACTTC.